This entry lists 22 T cell receptor beta chains sequenced from one sample in a study of blood T cell repertoires in COVID-19 (dated by TCRdb to about 2020). To prepare the library, the immunoSEQ multiplex PCR assay was applied. The source is immuneACCESS, and TCRdb retained only in-frame sequences with V and J called. Part of the clones is not carried over; for the studies checked, unresolved V genes explain less than half of this, and the remainder is unexplained. The table for this sample lists some 270,000 clones; just under 90% of them were counted only once. Of the sample, 4.1% is held by the ten largest clones. Sequencing was done on a sample of PBMCs or T cells enriched from blood (not recorded which). The receptors were sampled from a young woman with acute COVID-19.

V and J are TRBV27 and TRBJ2-1; 9 bases are shared with TRBD1. The CDR3 extends over 16 amino acids. CDR1 is MNHEY, CDR2 SMNVEV, per germline (reference sequence). After removal of 2 bases from V and 4 bases from J, the junction contained 6 bases not matched to a gene. This CDR3 is CASSLGTGMIYNEQFF. In nucleotides, the CDR3 is TGTGCCAGCAGTTTAGGGACAGGGATGATTTACAATGAGCAGTTCTTC.

The chain recombines TRBV23-1 with TRBJ2-3, with 8 bases aligning to TRBD1. TRBV23-1 is given ORF status, its function remaining uncertain. With V trimmed by 2 bases and J by 4 bases, 11 bases remained unmatched. This CDR3 region has 17 residues. CDR3 residues: CASSQEHRQGNADTQYF. CDR3 in DNA: TGCGCCAGCAGTCAAGAACATCGACAGGGGAACGCAGATACGCAGTATTTT.

This chain joins TRBV19 and TRBJ2-2; possibly TRBD2 for D (6 bases). CDR3 length equals 15 residues. V lost 3 bases to trimming and J lost 7 bases, with 15 bases between them. CDR1 and CDR2 (germline): LNHDA, SQIVND (reference sequence). The CDR3 DNA sequence: TGTGCCAGTAGTATCCTGCCCGGGAGTATCGGGGAGCTGTTTTTT. Encoded protein: CASSILPGSIGELFF.

J is TRBJ1-1 and V is TRBV10-1; tentative D call: TRBD1 (6 bases). The CDR3 contains 19 residues. Germline CDR1 and CDR2: WNHNN and SYGVQD (reference sequence). Trimming took 7 bases from V and 0 from J, leaving 27 bases between them. The CDR3 is CASNPPITGPLIMNTEAFF. The CDR3 DNA reads TGCGCCAGCAACCCGCCTATCACAGGGCCCCTCATAATGAACACTGAAGCTTTCTTT.

The rearrangement uses TRBV11-1 and TRBJ1-1, with D maybe TRBD1 (5 bases). Trimming removed 3 bases from V and 11 bases from J, with 22 bases in between. Germline assignment: CDR1 SGHAT and CDR2 FQDESV (reference sequence). The CDR3 spans 15 residues. DNA of the CDR3: TGTGCCAGCAGCTTTGTTCAGGACATGGCATTAGGGGCTTTCTTT. It specifies CASSFVQDMALGAFF.

The chain has TRBV3-1 (or the pseudogene TRBV3-2) and TRBJ2-7; TRBD1 matches 7 bases. The CDR3 is 13 residues long. The V gene end was trimmed by 7 bases and the J gene end by 2 bases; junction bases not matched to a gene: 5. Germline V gene lookup returns CDR1 LGHDT and CDR2 YNNKEL (reference sequence). The CDR3 bases are TGTGCCAGCATGAGAGGGGGCACCTACGAGCAGTACTTC. This translates into CASMRGGTYEQYF.

This chain uses TRBV27 with TRBJ2-2; TRBD1 matches at 8 bases. Trimming cost V 6 bases and J 4 bases; bases outside gene matches: 7. The CDR3 length is 15 residues. Looked up from germline, CDR1 is MNHEY and CDR2 is SMNVEV (reference sequence). This CDR3 is CASRSGQGVTGELFF. DNA of the CDR3: TGTGCCAGCAGATCCGGACAGGGTGTCACCGGGGAGCTGTTTTTT.

V is TRBV9 and J is TRBJ2-2; D is possibly TRBD2 (5 bases). Trimming took 3 bases from V and 6 from J, leaving 9 bases between them. Germline assignment: CDR1 SGDLS and CDR2 YYNGEE. This CDR3 is 13 amino acids long. CDR3 nucleotide sequence: TGTGCCAGCAGCGCCCGGACTGCCGGGGAGCTGTTTTTT. It translates to CASSARTAGELFF.

This chain connects TRBV7-2 to TRBJ1-1; TRBD1 might be the D (5 bases). The CDR3 contains 15 residues. V shed 2 bases and J shed 3 bases, with 13 bases lying between them. CDR1 SGHTA and CDR2 FQGNSA come from the germline V gene. CDR3 DNA sequence: TGTGCCAGCAGCTTACCCGGGGGGAGGGACACTGAAGCTTTCTTT. This translates into CASSLPGGRDTEAFF.

This chain connects TRBV5-5 to TRBJ2-1, with a weak D call TRBD2 (6 bases). The CDR3 consists of 18 residues. Germline CDR1 is SGHKS and CDR2 is YYEKEE (reference sequence). The ends were cut back, 4 bases at V and 4 bases at J, with 24 bases in the middle. CDR3 sequence (DNA): TGTGCCAGCAGCACAACTCCGCGTCGGGGGTGGTGGTACAATGAGCAGTTCTTC. The encoded protein is CASSTTPRRGWWYNEQFF.

This clone was observed once. The V call is TRBV2, the J call TRBJ2-1; 7 bases are a match to TRBD2. Per the germline V gene, CDR1 is SNHLY and CDR2 is FYNNEI. CDR3 length equals 17 residues. The V gene end was trimmed by 8 bases and the J gene end by 1 base; junction bases not matched to a gene: 14. The CDR3 coding sequence is TGTGCCAGCTTCTTGAATCCCCTAGCGGATTCCTACAATGAGCAGTTCTTC. This encodes CASFLNPLADSYNEQFF. Based on the CDR3 plus reference TRBV2 and TRBJ2-1, the full variable domain is EPEVTQTPSHQVTQMGQEVILRCVPISNHLYFYWYRQILGQKVEFLVSFYNNEISEKSEIFDDQFSVERPDGSNFTLKIRSTKLEDSAMYFCASFLNPLADSYNEQFFGPGTRLTVL.

This chain connects TRBV5-3 to TRBJ1-5; tentatively, D is TRBD1 (6 bases). TRBV5-3 belongs to the ORF category, with a function that is uncertain. Trimming stripped 2 bases from V and 2 bases from J, with 20 bases between. This CDR3 is built from 18 residues. CDR3 coding DNA: TGTGCCAGAAGCTTAGTGGAACGGGGGGCGGATGGCAATCAGCCCCAGCATTTT. Translation: CARSLVERGADGNQPQHF.

This clone was observed many times. The genes are TRBV5-1 and TRBJ1-3, with a possible D match to TRBD1 (5 bases). Trimming took off 0 bases at V and 4 bases at J, with 11 bases between the two ends. CDR3 length: 15 residues. The germline CDR1 and CDR2 sequences are SGHRS and YFSETQ. In DNA form, the CDR3 reads TGCGCCAGCAGCTTGGCCGACAGCTTAGGAAACACCATATATTTT. Its protein product is CASSLADSLGNTIYF.

The chain joins TRBV19 to TRBJ1-5; perhaps TRBD1 as D (5 bases). Germline V lookup: CDR1 LNHDA, CDR2 SQIVND (reference sequence). The germline V and J ends were trimmed by 1 base and 4 bases, with 11 bases remaining between them. The CDR3 extends over 15 amino acids. This chain's CDR3 is CASSIVGASNQPQHF. The CDR3 DNA reads TGTGCCAGTAGTATAGTAGGGGCCAGTAATCAGCCCCAGCATTTT.

The table lists this clone with a count of one. The chain joins TRBV28 to TRBJ2-7; 8 positions match TRBD1. This CDR3 is 12 amino acids long. Germline V lookup: CDR1 MDHEN, CDR2 SYDVKM. Trimming at V came to 6 bases and at J to 6 bases, leaving 4 bases not matched to a gene. CDR3 protein: CASRSTGGEQYF. The CDR3 DNA reads TGTGCCAGCAGATCAACAGGGGGCGAGCAGTACTTC.

The CDR3 DNA is TGTGCCATCAGTCCCGGCTTGACTTCGAACACCGGGGAGCTGTTTTTT. Protein sequence: CAISPGLTSNTGELFF. The chain has TRBV10-3 and TRBJ2-2; unclear D gene. Trimming shortened V by 5 bases and J by 0 bases, and 13 bases separated the two germline ends. The germline CDR1 and CDR2 sequences are ENHRY and SYGVKD. The length of the CDR3 is 16 residues.

This clone was counted once. In DNA, the CDR3 is TGTGCCAGCAGCACGGGACAGGGGAGGGACGAGCAGTACTTC. This sequence encodes CASSTGQGRDEQYF. The chain links TRBV21-1 to TRBJ2-7; the table assigns TRBD1, which was not confirmed against the DNA. TRBV21-1 is labeled a pseudogene. The CDR3 consists of 14 residues.

The chain links TRBV27 to TRBJ2-3; 7 bases are a match to TRBD1. The V gene end was trimmed by 6 bases and the J gene end by 1 base; junction bases not matched to a gene: 10. CDR3 length: 16 amino acids. Germline lookup yields CDR1 MNHEY and CDR2 SMNVEV (reference sequence). CDR3 in DNA: TGTGCCAGCAGAAATTCCCTAGGACAGGGCACAGATACGCAGTATTTT. Translated: CASRNSLGQGTDTQYF.

This clone was found a few times. V gene TRBV18 combines with J gene TRBJ2-3, with a possible D match to TRBD2 (5 bases). Between the trimmed V and J ends, which lost 5 bases and 2 bases, there was a span of 11 bases. The length of the CDR3 is 14 residues. Germline lookup yields CDR1 KGHSH and CDR2 LQKENI. The CDR3 spells CASSTRTSTDTQYF. The DNA of the CDR3 is TGTGCCAGCTCAACTAGAACCTCCACAGATACGCAGTATTTT.

V gene TRBV19 combines with J gene TRBJ2-5; no reliable D call. The CDR3 is made up of 16 amino acids. V lost 4 bases to trimming and J lost 0 bases, with 15 bases between them. Germline CDR1 is LNHDA and CDR2 is SQIVND (reference sequence). This CDR3 is CASSNNPGRYQETQYF. The CDR3 coding sequence is TGTGCCAGTAGTAACAACCCAGGCCGCTACCAAGAGACCCAGTACTTC. Using reference TRBV19 and TRBJ2-5 for the parts outside the CDR3, the full variable domain is DGGITQSPKYLFRKEGQNVTLSCEQNLNHDAMYWYRQDPGQGLRLIYYSQIVNDFQKGDIAEGYSVSREKKESFPLTVTSAQKNPTAFYLCASSNNPGRYQETQYFGPGTRLLVL.

The CDR3 DNA is TGTGCCAGCAGACCTAGGGAGGGTGAAGCTTTCTTT. Residues: CASRPREGEAFF. The rearrangement joins TRBV12-3 or TRBV12-4 to TRBJ1-1; D unresolved. The CDR3 is 12 amino acids. The V and J ends lost 6 bases and 7 bases respectively, with 12 bases between them.

The rearrangement links TRBV12-3 or TRBV12-4 to TRBJ2-3; D may be TRBD1 (6 bases). This CDR3 contains 11 residues. V lost 4 bases and J lost 8, with 7 bases in between. The DNA of the CDR3 is TGTGCCAGCAGTTACAGGGCTACGCAGTATTTT. Translated: CASSYRATQYF.